Listed below are T cell receptor beta chains from one sample, sequenced in a study of OX40 agonist ivuxolimab in advanced cancers. Sequencing was performed with immunoSEQ multiplex PCR; in TCRdb, only in-frame clones are kept and a portion is missing. The profile shows some 45,000 clones, around 89% of them singletons. This material consisted of CD4+ or CD8+ T cells sorted from blood, taken in a trial of the OX40 agonist ivuxolimab. The receptors come from an adult with an advanced solid tumor such as melanoma, head and neck, liver or kidney cancer. CDR3s leave out the opening cysteine and the closing phenylalanine or tryptophan. The order of the fields is J gene, CDR3 length, V gene, CDR3 protein.

J gene: TRBJ2-1; CDR3 length: 13; V gene: TRBV5-6; CDR3 protein: ASSADRVLYNEQF
J gene: TRBJ1-4; CDR3 length: 14; V gene: TRBV7-9; CDR3 protein: ASSQSRTGGSEKLF
J gene: TRBJ1-1; CDR3 length: 11; V gene: TRBV4-1; CDR3 protein: ASSQVRNTEAF
J gene: TRBJ1-1; CDR3 length: 12; V gene: TRBV7-8; CDR3 protein: ASRFRDMNTEAF
J gene: TRBJ2-3; CDR3 length: 14; V gene: TRBV28; CDR3 protein: ASSSYLAEFSDTQY
J gene: TRBJ2-3; CDR3 length: 12; V gene: TRBV27; CDR3 protein: ASSLLGGPDTQY
J gene: TRBJ2-5; CDR3 length: 13; V gene: TRBV6-1; CDR3 protein: ASSPDRSPSETQY
J gene: TRBJ2-7; CDR3 length: 13; V gene: TRBV7-9; CDR3 protein: ASRPGTSGGYEQY
J gene: TRBJ2-1; CDR3 length: 12; V gene: TRBV11-2; CDR3 protein: ASRGTSGGNEQF
J gene: TRBJ2-6; CDR3 length: 13; V gene: TRBV6-6; CDR3 protein: ASSALGSGANVLT
J gene: TRBJ2-7; CDR3 length: 14; V gene: TRBV16; CDR3 protein: ASSQRGGYVPYEQY
J gene: TRBJ2-2; CDR3 length: 13; V gene: TRBV18; CDR3 protein: ASSPPREDTGELF
J gene: TRBJ2-7; CDR3 length: 9; V gene: TRBV15; CDR3 protein: ATSSGWKQY
J gene: TRBJ2-7; CDR3 length: 12; V gene: TRBV4-1; CDR3 protein: ASSQDEETYEQY
J gene: TRBJ2-1; CDR3 length: 17; V gene: TRBV27; CDR3 protein: ASSHRLPRSGRAFDEQF
J gene: TRBJ2-1; CDR3 length: 15; V gene: TRBV4-1; CDR3 protein: ASSQDLAGGVYNEQF
J gene: TRBJ1-5; CDR3 length: 12; V gene: TRBV27; CDR3 protein: ASSPRDSNQPQH
J gene: TRBJ2-7; CDR3 length: 12; V gene: TRBV27; CDR3 protein: ASRGTGDPYEQY
J gene: TRBJ1-1; CDR3 length: 12; V gene: TRBV5-5; CDR3 protein: ASSSGQGFTEAF
J gene: -; CDR3 length: 13; V gene: TRBV27; CDR3 protein: APQAGRLISGEQY
J gene: TRBJ2-2; CDR3 length: 14; V gene: TRBV7-2; CDR3 protein: ASSSPSGAPLGELF
J gene: TRBJ2-1; CDR3 length: 14; V gene: TRBV7-2; CDR3 protein: ASSLKPGPASDEQF
J gene: TRBJ2-6; CDR3 length: 12; V gene: TRBV25-1; CDR3 protein: ASSESQEANVLT
J gene: TRBJ2-7; CDR3 length: 12; V gene: TRBV29-1; CDR3 protein: SALSGRAGYEQY
J gene: TRBJ1-3; CDR3 length: 14; V gene: TRBV7-6; CDR3 protein: ASSEPPRNRSNTIY
J gene: TRBJ2-2; CDR3 length: 11; V gene: TRBV25-1; CDR3 protein: ASKSARTGELF
J gene: TRBJ2-7; CDR3 length: 14; V gene: TRBV6-5; CDR3 protein: ASSYSHGRAIYEQY
J gene: TRBJ2-7; CDR3 length: 14; V gene: TRBV27; CDR3 protein: ASSPTAGTSRVEQY
J gene: TRBJ2-7; CDR3 length: 11; V gene: TRBV10-3; CDR3 protein: AILDRGTYEQY
J gene: TRBJ1-3; CDR3 length: 13; V gene: TRBV6-1; CDR3 protein: ASSSGQGSGNTIY
J gene: TRBJ1-1; CDR3 length: 13; V gene: TRBV6-6; CDR3 protein: ASSYIQGGGEMAF
J gene: TRBJ2-4; CDR3 length: 10; V gene: TRBV2; CDR3 protein: ASKGQTNIQY
J gene: TRBJ1-2; CDR3 length: 14; V gene: TRBV15; CDR3 protein: ATSVSLDRGFDGYT
J gene: TRBJ2-1; CDR3 length: 13; V gene: TRBV7-9; CDR3 protein: ASSPGTGGVNEQF
J gene: TRBJ2-2; CDR3 length: 12; V gene: TRBV13; CDR3 protein: ASSLGQYTGELF
J gene: TRBJ2-3; CDR3 length: 13; V gene: TRBV10-3; CDR3 protein: AVLEGSTSTDTQY
J gene: TRBJ2-1; CDR3 length: 16; V gene: TRBV9; CDR3 protein: ASSERGAGRGRAAEQF
J gene: TRBJ1-1; CDR3 length: 14; V gene: TRBV5-1; CDR3 protein: ASSSQGTLMNTEAF
J gene: TRBJ2-1; CDR3 length: 12; V gene: TRBV4-1; CDR3 protein: ASSQPTVYNEQF
J gene: TRBJ1-2; CDR3 length: 13; V gene: TRBV4-1; CDR3 protein: ASSQAPGQIYGYT